The 6 T cell receptor beta chains below were found in one sample sequenced in a study of cytomegalovirus exposure and HLA in healthy donors. Researchers ran the PCR with 60 Vbeta and 13 Jbeta primers. Repertoires were generated with immunoSEQ multiplex PCR, while TCRdb's copy carries only in-frame clones and drops some. The sample totals 140,000 or so clones. The sample comprised PBMCs. Every receptor here comes from a male donor in good health and CMV-seronegative.

The rearrangement joins TRBV19 to TRBJ1-1; no definite D call. The V gene's germline CDR1 is LNHDA and CDR2 SQIVND (reference sequence). V was pared by 5 bases and J by 0 bases, with 7 bases between. There are 13 residues in the CDR3. CDR3 nucleotide sequence: TGTGCCAGTAGTGAGGGCATGAACACTGAAGCTTTCTTT. It translates to CASSEGMNTEAFF.

The V and J genes are TRBV7-9 and TRBJ1-1; unclear D gene. This CDR3 has 12 residues. Germline CDR1 reads SEHNR; CDR2 reads FQNEAQ (reference sequence). Trimming took off 3 bases at V and 1 base at J, with 3 bases between the two ends. This chain's CDR3 is CASSFSNTEAFF. The CDR3, as DNA: TGTGCCAGCAGCTTCTCGAACACTGAAGCTTTCTTT.

The CDR3 spells CASSLEGDPLFGYTF. The CDR3 DNA is TGCGCCAGCAGCTTGGAGGGGGACCCCCTCTTTGGCTACACCTTC. The J gene is TRBJ1-2, the V gene TRBV5-1; tentative D call: TRBD1 (6 bases). This CDR3 has 15 residues. V gave up 0 bases and J gave up 7 bases, with 16 bases separating them. Germline V gene data show CDR1 as SGHRS and CDR2 as YFSETQ.

The chain employs TRBV14 and TRBJ1-2, with TRBD1 matching over 9 bases. Trimming at V came to 0 bases and at J to 8 bases, leaving 7 bases not matched to a gene. CDR3 length: 15 amino acids. CDR1 SGHDN and CDR2 FVKESK come from the germline V gene. In DNA, the CDR3 is TGTGCCAGCAGCCAAGATAATCGGGACAGGGCGGGCTACACCTTC. Translating gives CASSQDNRDRAGYTF.

The chain uses TRBV10-3 and TRBJ2-1; 11 nucleotides line up with TRBD2. J lost 5 bases, V lost 0 bases, and 3 bases had no gene match. The CDR3 is made up of 16 amino acids. Per germline, CDR1 ENHRY and CDR2 SYGVKD. CDR3 protein: CAISESGLAADNEQFF. CDR3 sequence (DNA): TGTGCCATCAGTGAGTCGGGACTAGCGGCAGACAATGAGCAGTTCTTC.

V usage is TRBV7-2 and J usage is TRBJ2-3, with D perhaps matching TRBD2 (7 bases). CDR1 and CDR2 from the germline V gene are SGHTA and FQGNSA. The CDR3 sequence is 15 residues long. With 1 base removed from V and 5 bases from J, the gap between germline ends came to 13 bases. CDR3 amino acids: CASSLDSGGRDTQYF. In DNA form, the CDR3 reads TGTGCCAGCAGCTTAGATTCCGGGGGGCGAGATACGCAGTATTTT.